One sample yielded the 25 T cell receptor beta chains listed below, sequenced in a study of cytomegalovirus exposure and HLA in healthy donors. This PCR relied on a set of 60 Vbeta primers and 13 Jbeta primers. Libraries were prepared by immunoSEQ multiplex PCR; TCRdb keeps only in-frame clonotypes and omits some of them. The sample shows about 100,000 clones, 60% to 80% of them seen only once. Input material: PBMCs. All receptors come from a woman aged 55-69 years in good health and CMV-seropositive.

This chain connects TRBV28 to TRBJ1-5; a weak D match, TRBD1 (6 bases). V lost 3 bases and J lost 3, with 15 bases in between. This CDR3 spans 16 amino acids. The germline CDR1 and CDR2 sequences are MDHEN and SYDVKM. The CDR3 nucleotides read TGTGCCAGCAGTTTGATTCCAGGGGCCATCAATCAGCCCCAGCATTTT. It codes for CASSLIPGAINQPQHF.

The chain's CDR3 is CASSLRGIAGNTIYF. Here the CDR3 DNA reads TGTGCCAGCAGTTTAAGGGGGATCGCTGGAAACACCATATATTTT. This sequence joins TRBV27 and TRBJ1-3; tentatively, D is TRBD1 (6 bases). The CDR3 runs 15 residues. Germline lookup yields CDR1 MNHEY and CDR2 SMNVEV (reference sequence). Trimming stripped 2 bases from V and 2 bases from J, with 10 bases between.

The V and J genes are TRBV5-4 and TRBJ2-7, with D possibly matching TRBD1 (6 bases). The CDR3 extends over 13 amino acids. Germline loops: CDR1 SGHNT, CDR2 YYREEE (reference sequence). Between the trimmed V and J ends, which lost 1 base and 5 bases, there was a span of 10 bases. For the CDR3, the DNA is TGTGCCAGCAGCTTGAGGGACAACCACGAGCAGTACTTC. Translating it yields CASSLRDNHEQYF.

Written as DNA, the CDR3 is TGTGCCAGCAGCGTAGGGCAGGCCCGATATGGCTACACCTTC. The encoded protein is CASSVGQARYGYTF. The chain uses TRBV9 and TRBJ1-2, with unresolved D. The V and J ends lost 0 bases and 5 bases respectively, with 11 bases between them. Germline V gene lookup returns CDR1 SGDLS and CDR2 YYNGEE. CDR3 length equals 14 residues.

This clone was picked up a small number of times. The V call is TRBV6-6, the J call TRBJ1-1; TRBD1 might be the D (6 bases). The CDR3 runs 14 residues. V shed 2 bases and J shed 4 bases, with 11 bases lying between them. Germline loops: CDR1 MNHNY, CDR2 SVGAGI (reference sequence). The DNA for the CDR3 is TGTGCCAGCAGTTACCTCACAGGGTCCACTGAAGCTTTCTTT. The encoded protein is CASSYLTGSTEAFF.

The rearrangement links TRBV11-2 to TRBJ2-7; TRBD2 agrees at 11 bases. Germline V gives CDR1 SGHAT, CDR2 FQNNGV. The CDR3 loop spans 15 amino acids. Germline trimming cut 6 bases from V and 6 bases from J; bases unmatched to any gene: 10. The CDR3 region is CASRTQTSGKVEQYF. Here the CDR3 DNA reads TGTGCCAGCAGAACCCAGACTAGCGGGAAGGTCGAGCAGTACTTC.

This rearrangement joins TRBV11-2 to TRBJ1-4; D call uncertain. The CDR3 loop spans 13 amino acids. Trimming took 5 bases from V and 6 from J, leaving 10 bases between them. CDR1 and CDR2 from the germline V gene are SGHAT and FQNNGV. CDR3 in amino acids: CASSAYKYEKLFF. CDR3 nucleotide sequence: TGTGCCAGCAGCGCATACAAGTATGAAAAACTGTTTTTT.

This chain links TRBV5-8 with TRBJ2-7; 10 bases map to TRBD1. The CDR3 covers 16 residues. Germline V gives CDR1 SGHTS, CDR2 YDEGEE. Losses at the gene ends were 0 bases for V and 5 bases for J; bases not matched to a gene: 8. The CDR3 region has the DNA TGTGCCAGCAGCTTGGCGGGGACAGGGGCATCCAACGAGCAGTACTTC. It encodes CASSLAGTGASNEQYF.

This clone appeared a single time. V usage is TRBV27 and J usage is TRBJ2-7, with D perhaps matching TRBD2 (6 bases). Germline V gives CDR1 MNHEY, CDR2 SMNVEV (reference sequence). The CDR3 runs 14 residues. V was cut by 7 bases and J by 5 bases, with 18 bases left in between. The CDR3 DNA reads as TGTGCCAGCAAAAAATCGGGGGTAGAGCACGAGCAGTACTTC. Protein product: CASKKSGVEHEQYF.

The chain carries TRBV19 and TRBJ2-7, with 11 bases matching TRBD2. J was trimmed by 2 bases and V by 8 bases; bases with no gene match: 8. Germline CDR1 is LNHDA and CDR2 is SQIVND (reference sequence). The CDR3 contains 15 residues. The CDR3 region has the DNA TGTGCCAGTTGCCCCCGTAGCGGGAGGGCCTACGAGCAGTACTTC. Translation gives CASCPRSGRAYEQYF.

The chain combines TRBV11-1 with TRBJ2-5; 7 bases are shared with TRBD2. The CDR3 length is 15 residues. Germline V gene sequence: CDR1 SGHAT, CDR2 FQDESV (reference sequence). V shed 1 base and J 7 bases; nucleotides not matched to a gene: 9. This chain's CDR3 is CASSLDRSGTGTQYF. For the CDR3, the DNA is TGTGCCAGCAGCTTAGATAGAAGCGGGACCGGGACCCAGTACTTC.

V gene TRBV9 combines with J gene TRBJ1-2; no definite D call. The CDR3 is made up of 13 amino acids. Germline V gene data show CDR1 as SGDLS and CDR2 as YYNGEE. Trimming removed 3 bases at V and 1 base at J, with 7 bases between. The CDR3 DNA reads as TGTGCCAGCAGCGAAAGCGTTAACTATGGCTACACCTTC. It specifies CASSESVNYGYTF. Drawing the rest from reference TRBV9 and TRBJ1-2, the complete variable domain is DSGVTQTPKHLITATGQRVTLRCSPRSGDLSVYWYQQSLDQGLQFLIQYYNGEERAKGNILERFSAQQFPDLHSELNLSSLELGDSALYFCASSESVNYGYTFGSGTRLTVV.

CDR3 region: CASSPLAGENTGELFF. The CDR3 nucleotides read TGTGCCAGCAGCCCATTGGCGGGAGAAAACACCGGGGAGCTGTTTTTT. This chain connects TRBV7-6 to TRBJ2-2; the match to TRBD2 covers 7 bases. This CDR3 spans 16 amino acids. V lost 5 bases, J lost 2 bases, and 8 bases stayed unmatched. The germline gives CDR1 SGHVS, CDR2 FNYEAQ.

The chain recombines TRBV5-1 with TRBJ1-1; D is perhaps TRBD1 (5 bases). The CDR3 is 15 amino acids. Germline V gene data show CDR1 as SGHRS and CDR2 as YFSETQ. Between the trimmed V and J ends, which lost 0 bases and 0 bases, there was a span of 9 bases. CDR3 loop: CASSLDGGMNTEAFF. CDR3 sequence (DNA): TGCGCCAGCAGCTTGGACGGGGGTATGAACACTGAAGCTTTCTTT.

This chain uses TRBV19 with TRBJ2-2; D is perhaps TRBD1 (6 bases). The ends were cut back, 4 bases at V and 2 bases at J, with 11 bases in the middle. The CDR3 covers 15 residues. CDR1 is LNHDA and CDR2 is SQIVND in the germline V gene (reference sequence). DNA of the CDR3: TGTGCCAGTAGTACCGGGACACCCAACACCGGGGAGCTGTTTTTT. This sequence encodes CASSTGTPNTGELFF.

The chain employs TRBV6-5 and TRBJ1-3; D is possibly TRBD1 (5 bases). Germline CDR1 MNHEY, CDR2 SVGAGI. Trimming removed 8 bases from V and 0 bases from J, with 14 bases in between. The CDR3 is 15 residues long. The CDR3 bases are TGTGCCAGCGGGGCTGGGGTAGGCTCTGGAAACACCATATATTTT. Protein sequence: CASGAGVGSGNTIYF.

The CDR3 protein is CASSRQGWNYEQYF. In nucleotides, the CDR3 is TGTGCCAGCAGTCGACAGGGCTGGAACTACGAGCAGTACTTC. The chain is built from TRBV27 and TRBJ2-7; 7 bases fit TRBD1. Trimming cost V 5 bases and J 3 bases; bases outside gene matches: 7. The V gene's germline CDR1 is MNHEY and CDR2 SMNVEV (reference sequence). The CDR3 length is 14 residues.

This clone was found once. J is TRBJ2-3 and V is TRBV11-2; 7 bases line up with TRBD2. Unmatched junction bases numbered 13, after V lost 5 bases and J lost 2 bases. CDR1 SGHAT and CDR2 FQNNGV come from the germline V gene. CDR3 length equals 17 residues. In nucleotides, the CDR3 is TGTGCCAGCAGCACCCCGGGTTTGCGGGAGACCACAGATACGCAGTATTTT. It translates to CASSTPGLRETTDTQYF.

V usage is TRBV29-1 and J usage is TRBJ1-2; TRBD1 is a possible D gene (6 bases). Germline CDR1 is SQVTM and CDR2 is ANQGSEA. V was trimmed by 6 bases and J by 0 bases, leaving 17 bases between them. The CDR3 contains 15 residues. As DNA, the CDR3 is TGCAGCGTGGGTAACAGGGCGCGGGCTAACTATGGCTACACCTTC. Protein product: CSVGNRARANYGYTF.

CDR3: CASSQGRYLAGHNEQFF. DNA of the CDR3: TGTGCCAGCAGCCAAGGGCGCTATCTAGCGGGTCACAATGAGCAGTTCTTC. This rearrangement joins TRBV4-2 to TRBJ2-1, with 8 bases aligning to TRBD2. The CDR3 extends over 17 amino acids. With 1 base clipped from V and 5 bases from J, the junction kept 10 bases outside the gene matches. CDR1 is LGHNA, CDR2 YNFKEQ, per germline.

The CDR3 here is CASSTYRDSAYEQYF. The CDR3 DNA follows: TGTGCCAGCAGCACCTACCGGGACAGCGCCTACGAGCAGTACTTC. The V and J genes are TRBV6-1 and TRBJ2-7, with 7 nucleotides matching TRBD1. The V gene's germline CDR1 is MNHNS and CDR2 SASEGT. The V and J ends lost 6 bases and 2 bases, in that order; junction bases with no gene match: 10. The CDR3 has 15 residues.

As for this clone: A read error may account for a junction end that differs from germline. The genes are TRBV25-1 and TRBJ2-5; D might be TRBD2 (6 bases). The germline CDR1 and CDR2 sequences are MGHDK and SYGVNS. This CDR3 contains 14 residues. The CDR3 coding sequence is TGTGCCAGCAGTGGACGGGAAAGGGAGGAGACCCAGCACTTC. Its translation is CASSGREREETQHF.

The chain employs TRBV7-9 and TRBJ2-7; possibly TRBD1 for D (5 bases). Germline CDR1 is SEHNR and CDR2 is FQNEAQ (reference sequence). This CDR3 region has 13 residues. Trimming pared 5 bases from V and 6 bases from J, leaving 14 bases between. This CDR3 is CASSRFDSREQYF. The CDR3 region has the DNA TGTGCCAGCAGCCGGTTCGACAGCCGCGAGCAGTACTTC.

The V gene is TRBV11-2, the J gene TRBJ2-5, with D possibly TRBD2 on 7 matching bases. From germline, CDR1 is SGHAT and CDR2 FQNNGV. The ends were cut back, 7 bases at V and 8 bases at J, with 17 bases in the middle. CDR3 size: 13 residues. The CDR3 loop reads CASTSGGGLTQYF. CDR3 nucleotide sequence: TGTGCCAGCACTTCTGGGGGGGGCCTTACCCAGTACTTC.

The chain carries TRBV5-4 and TRBJ2-1; D perhaps matches TRBD1 (5 bases). CDR1 and CDR2 (germline): SGHNT, YYREEE (reference sequence). V was shortened by 0 bases and J by 5 bases, with 9 bases between the two germline ends. The CDR3 runs 14 residues. The CDR3 DNA follows: TGTGCCAGCAGCTTGGCCGTGGGGCACAATGAGCAGTTCTTC. Translated, it gives CASSLAVGHNEQFF. The variable domain in full, with the rest retrieved from reference TRBV5-4 and TRBJ2-1, is ETGVTQSPTHLIKTRGQQVTLRCSSQSGHNTVSWYQQALGQGPQFIFQYYREEENGRGNFPPRFSGLQFPNYSSELNVNALELDDSALYLCASSLAVGHNEQFFGPGTRLTVL.